Presented here are 3 T cell receptor beta chains from one specimen sequenced in a study of shared clonotypes between healthy human individuals. Selected positively for CCR7 and CD45RO-negative, naive CD8 cells excluded terminally differentiated effector memory CD45RA+ cells. Clones were read by immunoSEQ multiplex PCR, and TCRdb kept only the in-frame ones, dropping some. The sample lists about 2.1 million clones, 80% to 95% occurring once. Sequencing was performed on naive CD8+ T cells from PBMCs. The receptors were gathered from a man aged 18 to 35 in good health. Some clones in this sample may be carry-over from other donors' samples.

The chain employs TRBV27 and TRBJ2-7, with 9 nucleotides matching TRBD2. The germline gives CDR1 MNHEY, CDR2 SMNVEV (reference sequence). Trimming cost V 2 bases and J 5 bases; bases outside gene matches: 16. This CDR3 has 18 amino acids. The CDR3 region has the DNA TGTGCCAGCAGTTTAGGGGTAGGGGTAGCGGGAGAGGTCCACGAGCAGTACTTC. This gives the protein CASSLGVGVAGEVHEQYF.

This rearrangement joins TRBV5-4 to TRBJ1-6; D gene uncertain. This CDR3 is built from 16 residues. CDR1 SGHNT and CDR2 YYREEE come from the germline V gene (reference sequence). V gave up 0 bases and J gave up 8 bases, with 15 bases separating them. The CDR3, as DNA: TGTGCCAGCAGCTTGGGATTAGGCAGCGACTATTCACCCCTCCACTTT. Its translation is CASSLGLGSDYSPLHF.

The chain carries TRBV27 and TRBJ2-2; 11 nucleotides align to TRBD2. Germline V gives CDR1 MNHEY, CDR2 SMNVEV (reference sequence). CDR3 length: 19 residues. J gave up 6 bases and V 4 bases, and 16 bases lay outside the gene matches. The CDR3 nucleotides are TGTGCCAGCAGTTCTAGGGGAAATAGCGGGAGGGCCAGTCCCGGGGAGCTGTTTTTT. Protein: CASSSRGNSGRASPGELFF.